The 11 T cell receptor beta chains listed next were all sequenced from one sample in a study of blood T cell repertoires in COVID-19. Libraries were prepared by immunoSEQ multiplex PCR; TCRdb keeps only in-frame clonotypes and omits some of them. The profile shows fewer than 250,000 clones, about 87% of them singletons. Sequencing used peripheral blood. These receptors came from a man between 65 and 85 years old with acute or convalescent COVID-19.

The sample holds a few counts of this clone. The DNA of the CDR3 is TGTGCCAGCAGCTTGGATGGGCGCGAGCAGTACTTC. This codes for CASSLDGREQYF. This rearrangement joins TRBV7-8 to TRBJ2-7; no clear D. Germline V gives CDR1 SGHVS, CDR2 FQNEAQ. This CDR3 is 12 amino acids long. The germline V and J ends were trimmed by 3 bases and 6 bases, with 9 bases remaining between them.

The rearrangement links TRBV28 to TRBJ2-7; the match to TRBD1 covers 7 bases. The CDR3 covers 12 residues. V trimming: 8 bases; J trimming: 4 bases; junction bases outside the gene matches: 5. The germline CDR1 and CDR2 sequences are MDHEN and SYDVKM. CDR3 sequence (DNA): TGTGCCAGCCGGGACAGCAGATACGAGCAGTACTTC. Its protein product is CASRDSRYEQYF.

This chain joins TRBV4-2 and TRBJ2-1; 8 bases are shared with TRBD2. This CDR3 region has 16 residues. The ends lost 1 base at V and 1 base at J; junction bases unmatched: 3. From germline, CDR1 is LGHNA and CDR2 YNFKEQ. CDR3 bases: TGTGCCAGCAGCCAAGCGGGAGGGAGATCCTACAATGAGCAGTTCTTC. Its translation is CASSQAGGRSYNEQFF.

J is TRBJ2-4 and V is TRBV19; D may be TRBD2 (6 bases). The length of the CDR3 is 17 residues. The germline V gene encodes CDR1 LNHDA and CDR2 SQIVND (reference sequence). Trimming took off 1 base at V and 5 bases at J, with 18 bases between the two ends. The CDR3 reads CASSIAPDWVAENIQYF. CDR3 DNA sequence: TGTGCCAGTAGTATAGCGCCAGATTGGGTAGCGGAAAACATTCAGTACTTC.

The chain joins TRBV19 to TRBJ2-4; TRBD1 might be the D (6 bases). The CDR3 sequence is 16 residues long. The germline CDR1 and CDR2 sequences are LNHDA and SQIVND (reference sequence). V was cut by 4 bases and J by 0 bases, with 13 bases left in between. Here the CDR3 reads CASSRQWDIAKNIQYF. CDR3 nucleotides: TGTGCCAGTAGTAGGCAGTGGGACATAGCCAAAAACATTCAGTACTTC.

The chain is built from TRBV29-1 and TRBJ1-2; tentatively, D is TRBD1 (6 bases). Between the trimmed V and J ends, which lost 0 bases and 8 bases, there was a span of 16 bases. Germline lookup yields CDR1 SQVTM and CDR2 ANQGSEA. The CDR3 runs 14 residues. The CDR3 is CSVEDLRGGQGYTF. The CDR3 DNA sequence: TGCAGCGTTGAAGATCTTCGGGGGGGCCAAGGCTACACCTTC.

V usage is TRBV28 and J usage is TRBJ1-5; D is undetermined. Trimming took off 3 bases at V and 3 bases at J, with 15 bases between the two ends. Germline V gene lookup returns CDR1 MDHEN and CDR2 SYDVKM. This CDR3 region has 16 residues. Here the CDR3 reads CASSLGQTGVNQPQHF. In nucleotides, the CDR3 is TGTGCCAGCAGTTTGGGTCAGACGGGAGTCAATCAGCCCCAGCATTTT. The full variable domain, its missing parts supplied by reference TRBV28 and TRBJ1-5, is DVKVTQSSRYLVKRTGEKVFLECVQDMDHENMFWYRQDPGLGLRLIYFSYDVKMKEKGDIPEGYSVSREKKERFSLILESASTNQTSMYLCASSLGQTGVNQPQHFGDGTRLSIL.

The CDR3 sequence is CASSPPGRGDHNEQFF. CDR3 coding DNA: TGTGCCAGCTCACCACCGGGGCGGGGGGATCACAATGAGCAGTTCTTC. The rearrangement links TRBV18 to TRBJ2-1, with 8 bases aligning to TRBD2. V was clipped by 0 bases and J by 5 bases; unmatched bases: 6. The CDR3 loop spans 16 amino acids. Germline V lookup: CDR1 KGHSH, CDR2 LQKENI. Together with reference TRBV18 and TRBJ2-1, the CDR3 gives the full variable domain: NAGVMQNPRHLVRRRGQEARLRCSPMKGHSHVYWYRQLPEEGLKFMVYLQKENIIDESGMPKERFSAEFPKEGPSILRIQQVVRGDSAAYFCASSPPGRGDHNEQFFGPGTRLTVL.

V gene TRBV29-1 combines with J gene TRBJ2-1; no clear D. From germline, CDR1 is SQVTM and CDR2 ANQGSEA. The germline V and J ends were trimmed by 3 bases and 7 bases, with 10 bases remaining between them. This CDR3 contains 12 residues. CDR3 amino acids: CSVDNTGNEQFF. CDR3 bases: TGCAGCGTTGATAACACCGGGAATGAGCAGTTCTTC.

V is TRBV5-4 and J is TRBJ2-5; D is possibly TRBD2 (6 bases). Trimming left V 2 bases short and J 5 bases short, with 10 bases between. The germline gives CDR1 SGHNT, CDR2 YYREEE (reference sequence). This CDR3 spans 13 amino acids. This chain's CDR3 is CASSFTSLETQYF. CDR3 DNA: TGTGCCAGCAGCTTTACTAGCTTGGAGACCCAGTACTTC.

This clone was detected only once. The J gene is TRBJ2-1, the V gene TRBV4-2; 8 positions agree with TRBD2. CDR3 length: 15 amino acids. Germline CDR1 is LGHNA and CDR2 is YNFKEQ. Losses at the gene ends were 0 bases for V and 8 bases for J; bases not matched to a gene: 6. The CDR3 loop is CASSQDPREEDEQFF. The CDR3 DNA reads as TGTGCCAGCAGCCAAGATCCGCGGGAGGAGGATGAGCAGTTCTTC.